These 24 T cell receptor beta chains came from one sample sequenced in a study of Tregs in tolerant kidney transplant recipients. Clones were read by immunoSEQ multiplex PCR, and TCRdb kept only the in-frame ones, dropping some. The profile shows under 20,000 clones, around 53% of them singletons. FACS sorting followed a 6-day coculture of CFSE-labeled recipient PBMCs with irradiated graft donor PBMCs. These receptors lack a known antigen. This material consisted of CD4+ T cells from blood cultured with allogeneic cells, taken before the transplant. Source of these receptors: a human patient who received a combined kidney and bone marrow transplant.

This chain connects TRBV28 to TRBJ1-4; a possible D gene is TRBD1 (5 bases). This CDR3 contains 15 residues. CDR1 MDHEN and CDR2 SYDVKM come from the germline V gene. V lost 1 base and J lost 8, with 14 bases in between. The CDR3 loop is CASSLYGGDGEKLFF. In DNA, the CDR3 is TGTGCCAGCAGTTTATACGGGGGGGACGGCGAAAAACTGTTTTTT.

The table lists this clone with a few counts. This chain connects TRBV18 to TRBJ2-7, with 7 bases fitting TRBD1. The V segment lost 3 bases and the J segment 0 bases; nucleotides outside the gene matches: 8. CDR1 and CDR2 (germline): KGHSH, LQKENI. The CDR3 has 16 amino acids. As DNA, the CDR3 is TGTGCCAGCTCACCGGGGTTACAGGGGATCTCCTACGAGCAGTACTTC. This codes for CASSPGLQGISYEQYF. The variable domain in full, completed from reference TRBV18 and TRBJ2-7, reads NAGVMQNPRHLVRRRGQEARLRCSPMKGHSHVYWYRQLPEEGLKFMVYLQKENIIDESGMPKERFSAEFPKEGPSILRIQQVVRGDSAAYFCASSPGLQGISYEQYFGPGTRLTVT.

This chain links TRBV7-9 with TRBJ2-7; 9 nucleotides line up with TRBD1. CDR1 and CDR2 (germline): SEHNR, FQNEAQ (reference sequence). The CDR3 covers 13 residues. V dropped 11 bases and J dropped 4; count of bases not matched to a gene: 9. The CDR3 DNA reads as TGTGCCGCTTCTTCGGGACAGGGTTACGAGCAGTACTTC. This gives the protein CAASSGQGYEQYF.

The chain recombines TRBV7-3 with TRBJ2-6; 8 positions match TRBD1. Germline V gene lookup returns CDR1 SGHTA and CDR2 FQGTGA. The CDR3 is 18 residues long. J gave up 0 bases and V 5 bases, and 9 bases lay outside the gene matches. CDR3 protein: CASSQWDRMGSGANVLTF. Here the CDR3 DNA reads TGTGCCAGCAGCCAGTGGGACAGGATGGGCTCTGGGGCCAACGTCCTGACTTTC.

This clone has more than one count but fewer than ten. The chain employs TRBV10-3 and TRBJ2-1; 11 nucleotides line up with TRBD2. V dropped 6 bases and J dropped 6; count of bases not matched to a gene: 16. The CDR3 is made up of 18 amino acids. CDR1 and CDR2 (germline): ENHRY, SYGVKD. CDR3 sequence (DNA): TGTGCCATCAGAGGCCCCGGACTAGCGGGTGTGAGGGGCAATGAGCAGTTCTTC. Protein sequence: CAIRGPGLAGVRGNEQFF.

The rearrangement joins TRBV9 to TRBJ2-7; 8 bases fit TRBD2. The CDR3 contains 14 residues. Trimming at V came to 4 bases and at J to 5 bases, leaving 8 bases not matched to a gene. CDR1 is SGDLS and CDR2 is YYNGEE in the germline V gene. The CDR3 region has the DNA TGTGCCAGCAGCCCCCGGACTAGCTACAACGAGCAGTACTTC. It yields the protein CASSPRTSYNEQYF. Full variable domain (rest looked up from reference TRBV9 and TRBJ2-7): DSGVTQTPKHLITATGQRVTLRCSPRSGDLSVYWYQQSLDQGLQFLIQYYNGEERAKGNILERFSAQQFPDLHSELNLSSLELGDSALYFCASSPRTSYNEQYFGPGTRLTVT.

The chain recombines TRBV15 with TRBJ2-7; TRBD2 matches 10 bases. Trimming cost V 1 base and J 4 bases; bases outside gene matches: 7. Germline-derived CDR1 and CDR2 are LNHNV and YYDKDF (reference sequence). This CDR3 has 16 residues. The CDR3 nucleotides read TGTGCCACCAGCAGAGTTACTAGCGGGATACAATACGAGCAGTACTTC. This codes for CATSRVTSGIQYEQYF.

The chain uses TRBV27 and TRBJ2-1; D remains unclear. The CDR3 covers 15 residues. Germline V gene lookup returns CDR1 MNHEY and CDR2 SMNVEV (reference sequence). Trimming stripped 0 bases from V and 2 bases from J, with 8 bases between. This chain's CDR3 is CASSLSVAPYNEQFF. The CDR3 DNA sequence: TGTGCCAGCAGTTTATCGGTAGCCCCCTACAATGAGCAGTTCTTC.

The chain joins TRBV6-1 to TRBJ1-1, with D possibly TRBD1 on 6 matching bases. The CDR3 spans 14 residues. Deletions cut 6 bases from V and 6 bases from J, with 17 bases between. Germline CDR1 reads MNHNS; CDR2 reads SASEGT. CDR3 residues: CASSDTGYRSEAFF. CDR3 coding DNA: TGTGCCAGCAGCGACACAGGGTACAGGTCTGAAGCTTTCTTT.

This clone was seen just once. The rearrangement joins TRBV15 to TRBJ1-2; a weak D match, TRBD1 (5 bases). The CDR3 consists of 15 residues. Deletions cut 0 bases from V and 8 bases from J, with 16 bases between. CDR1 LNHNV and CDR2 YYDKDF come from the germline V gene (reference sequence). The CDR3: CATSRDYGGSRGYTF. In DNA, the CDR3 is TGTGCCACCAGCAGAGATTACGGGGGGTCCCGGGGCTACACCTTC.

This clone has only one observation. V and J are TRBV6-5 and TRBJ1-2; 10 bases are shared with TRBD1. Trimming took 5 bases from V and 7 from J; bases not matched to a gene: 7. The CDR3 length is 14 residues. Germline V lookup: CDR1 MNHEY, CDR2 SVGAGI. The CDR3 spells CASSRQGAKRGYTF. CDR3 in DNA: TGTGCCAGCAGTCGACAGGGGGCGAAGCGTGGCTACACCTTC.

This clone appeared a few times. CDR3: CASSPLIAGGRYNEQFF. CDR3 DNA: TGCGCCAGCAGCCCATTAATAGCGGGAGGGCGCTACAATGAGCAGTTCTTC. The rearrangement links TRBV5-1 to TRBJ2-1; 11 bases line up with TRBD2. This CDR3 comprises 17 residues. The germline V gene has CDR1 SGHRS and CDR2 YFSETQ. V was pared by 4 bases and J by 3 bases, with 9 bases of the junction left unmatched.

The genes are TRBV9 and TRBJ2-1, with D perhaps TRBD2 (6 bases). CDR3 length: 16 amino acids. V dropped 0 bases and J dropped 4 bases, with 14 bases sitting between them. The germline gives CDR1 SGDLS, CDR2 YYNGEE. The CDR3 nucleotides read TGTGCCAGCAGCGTAGAGTCTTGGCGGGGTTACAATGAGCAGTTCTTC. Protein product: CASSVESWRGYNEQFF. Supplemented by reference TRBV9 and TRBJ2-1, the full variable domain reads DSGVTQTPKHLITATGQRVTLRCSPRSGDLSVYWYQQSLDQGLQFLIQYYNGEERAKGNILERFSAQQFPDLHSELNLSSLELGDSALYFCASSVESWRGYNEQFFGPGTRLTVL.

Details on this clone: The junction and the germline gene differ at one end; a read error may be behind it. The rearrangement joins TRBV27 to TRBJ1-6; D might be TRBD1 (5 bases). The CDR3 runs to 17 residues. Germline CDR1 MNHEY, CDR2 SMNVEV (reference sequence). The CDR3 nucleotides are TGTGCCAGCAGTTTCAGGGTCCTGGGCTCCTATAATTCCCCCCTCCACTTT. As protein: CASSFRVLGSYNSPLHF.

The rearrangement joins TRBV15 to TRBJ2-6, with 7 bases fitting TRBD2. The CDR3 is 18 amino acids. After removal of 5 bases from V and 0 bases from J, the junction contained 10 bases not matched to a gene. The germline V gene has CDR1 LNHNV and CDR2 YYDKDF (reference sequence). The CDR3 region is CATSAPGTTSSGANVLTF. The CDR3 region has the DNA TGTGCCACCAGCGCACCCGGGACTACATCCTCTGGGGCCAACGTCCTGACTTTC.

This clone counts as medium-sized. This rearrangement joins TRBV18 to TRBJ1-2, with TRBD1 matching over 9 bases. Germline V gene lookup returns CDR1 KGHSH and CDR2 LQKENI. The length of the CDR3 is 14 residues. The junction had 4 bases not matched to a gene; V was cut back by 5 bases and J by 3 bases. This chain's CDR3 is CASSSGQGHYGYTF. CDR3 in DNA: TGTGCCAGCTCATCCGGACAGGGGCACTATGGCTACACCTTC.

This chain joins TRBV18 and TRBJ2-5, with a tentative D call TRBD2 (6 bases). The CDR3 loop spans 15 amino acids. The V end lost 1 base, the J end lost 1 base, and 10 bases lay between the germline ends. Per the germline V gene, CDR1 is KGHSH and CDR2 is LQKENI. DNA for the CDR3: TGTGCCAGCTCACCACAATCACTAGCCCAAGAGACCCAGTACTTC. This translates into CASSPQSLAQETQYF.

The CDR3 protein is CASSSSGRSSYEQYF. The DNA for the CDR3 is TGTGCCAGCAGCTCTAGCGGGAGGAGCTCCTACGAGCAGTACTTC. This chain connects TRBV7-2 to TRBJ2-7; TRBD2 matches 11 bases. The germline V gene has CDR1 SGHTA and CDR2 FQGNSA. The CDR3 covers 15 residues. Trimming took 4 bases from V and 0 from J; bases not matched to a gene: 2.

This chain connects TRBV11-2 to TRBJ2-6, with D possibly matching TRBD1 (6 bases). The germline gives CDR1 SGHAT, CDR2 FQNNGV. The CDR3 runs 15 residues. V shed 1 base and J shed 4 bases, with 8 bases lying between them. CDR3: CASSLGGLGANVLTF. CDR3 sequence (DNA): TGTGCCAGCAGCTTAGGGGGGCTCGGGGCCAACGTCCTGACTTTC.

This chain joins TRBV7-9 and TRBJ2-3; 10 bases map to TRBD2. The ends lost 5 bases at V and 2 bases at J; junction bases unmatched: 7. In germline, CDR1 is SEHNR, CDR2 FQNEAQ (reference sequence). This CDR3 has 16 amino acids. The CDR3 region has the DNA TGTGCCAGCAGCCTCAAGCGGGGGGGGACCACAGATACGCAGTATTTT. Its translation: CASSLKRGGTTDTQYF.

This clone was detected a few times. The chain links TRBV18 to TRBJ2-2; D possibly corresponds to TRBD1 (6 bases). V was shortened by 10 bases and J by 7 bases, with 25 bases between the two germline ends. The CDR3 is made up of 16 amino acids. CDR1 KGHSH and CDR2 LQKENI come from the germline V gene. CDR3 protein: CATTAHVQGLGGELFF. The CDR3 DNA reads TGTGCCACCACGGCCCACGTTCAGGGGCTCGGCGGGGAGCTGTTTTTT.

Only one count was recorded for this clone. The J gene is TRBJ1-2, the V gene TRBV5-6; the D gene is possibly TRBD1 (6 bases). V was pared by 2 bases and J by 7 bases, with 15 bases between. Germline V gene lookup returns CDR1 SGHDT and CDR2 YYEEEE. The CDR3 spans 14 residues. CDR3 in amino acids: CASSLRGGQTGYTF. CDR3 coding DNA: TGTGCCAGCAGCTTAAGGGGTGGACAGACTGGCTACACCTTC.

This clone showed up just a few times. This rearrangement joins TRBV7-3 to TRBJ2-1; D remains unclear. V lost 5 bases and J 9 bases, leaving 11 bases between the germline ends. The CDR3 length is 12 residues. Germline V lookup: CDR1 SGHTA, CDR2 FQGTGA. The CDR3 DNA follows: TGTGCCAGCAGCGCATTTGCAGGTGAGCAGTTCTTC. Amino acids: CASSAFAGEQFF.

The V gene is TRBV6-5, the J gene TRBJ1-2, with D possibly TRBD1 on 6 matching bases. Germline-derived CDR1 and CDR2 are MNHEY and SVGAGI. This CDR3 has 15 residues. V was pared by 5 bases and J by 4 bases, with 17 bases between. The CDR3 loop reads CASSTDRGAGYGYTF. CDR3 bases: TGTGCCAGCAGTACGGACCGGGGGGCGGGCTATGGCTACACCTTC.